The entry below describes one T cell receptor (beta chain). This clonotype occurred a few times. Its antigen remains undetermined. The sample holds no much larger clone one base away, and base qualities are not on file. This entry comes from a study of blood T cells in healthy people across ages (dated by TCRdb to between 2014 and 2017). Regarding the research as a whole: In model experiments, roughly one uniquely barcoded TCR beta cDNA molecule per two T cells was captured by template switching. To track age-related changes in TCR beta repertoire diversity, the study relied on deep sequencing normalized with unique cDNA molecular identifiers. Donors of different ages were randomly distributed across sequencing lanes to avoid experimental bias. The donors were divided into four age groups: young (average around 15 years), middle-aged (approximately 42), aged (under 70) and long-lived (approximately 74). Two additional independent replicas of 1 million unique cDNA reads from the same blood draw were analyzed for two donors (one aged 18 to 30 and one aged 80 or older).

The roughly 42 donors, aged about 6 to 100 years, were systemically healthy Caucasian individuals from Russia. About 10 milliliters of peripheral blood were collected from each donor into EDTA-treated Vacutainer tubes. Ficoll-Paque density-gradient centrifugation was used to isolate PBMCs, with at least 6.5 million per sample. Total RNA was extracted from PBMCs with Trizol reagent, with at least 6 micrograms obtained per sample. For every donor, flow cytometry on a PBMC aliquot measured the percentage of naive CD45RAhigh/CD27high T cells. The paper as a whole reports these results and caveats: Compared with the aged group, more naive CD4+ T cells, fewer expanded clones and increased TCR diversity were shown by the long-lived group, suggesting age selection. Total diversity estimates from one million sequenced T cells were considered lower bounds and underestimates. As age increased, observed TCR beta diversity per million T cells dropped in a roughly linear way, and a significant reduction was already evident by age roughly 36. The percentage of naive T cells measured by flow cytometry correlated strongly with observed TCR beta diversity. Since profiling was done on bulk unsorted PBMCs, naive and antigen-experienced compartments could not be conclusively compared. Because donor CMV infection status was unknown, age-related changes in expanded clonotypes were potentially confounded.

The library was produced with 5' RACE. The run used an Illumina HiSeq 2500. A second PCR of roughly 7 to 11 cycles was performed with a sample-barcoded 5' primer and a J-beta primer mix. Each TCR beta cDNA molecule received a unique molecular identifier from a template-switch 5' adaptor carrying 12 random nucleotides. Each sample yielded at least 3 million CDR3-containing paired-end reads. First-strand cDNA was synthesized from all RNA with the Mint cDNA synthesis kit, primed by a TRBC-specific oligonucleotide. After uracil-DNA glycosylase treatment, a first 18-cycle PCR used universal primers M1SS and BC2_uni_R on all cDNA. From the authors' description of their analysis: Normalization of each sample was performed by random selection of 1 million high-quality reads, each carrying a distinct molecular identifier. Instead of being binned into consensus sequences, reads with shared molecular identifiers were discarded. MiTCR, run with a Q25 quality threshold and the strictest error-elimination algorithm, handled CDR3 identification, clonotype clustering and error correction. A nonparametric unseen species model with Euler transformation was used to estimate lower-bound total TCR beta diversity. Clones were called with MiXCR by TCRdb after fastp trimmed the public reads at Q25, and only in-frame beta chains were retained. One record per CDR3 amino acid sequence lists the most common genes and DNA. The V and J calls and clone size come from TCRdb's table, not from the authors' own analysis. The table for this sample lists about 680,000 distinct CDR3 sequences; roughly 49% of them were counted only once. Around 32% of the sample comes from the top ten.

Sequencing was done on a sample of blood. This sequence was found in a woman aged 60-75 years in good health.

This receptor carries the CDR3 CASTQSSSAETQYF. Here is the DNA: TGTGCCAGCACCCAAAGTTCATCTGCGGAGACCCAGTACTTC. Recombination joined TRBV6-5 with TRBJ2-7; the D gene cannot be resolved reliably. The J call may be faulty, since TRBJ2-5 better matches the DNA end. In the germline V gene, CDR1 corresponds to MNHEY and CDR2 to SVGAGI. The CDR3, cysteine through phenylalanine, is 14 amino acids long. Solely the CDR3 DNA is kept, with 42 bases framed from the first base.